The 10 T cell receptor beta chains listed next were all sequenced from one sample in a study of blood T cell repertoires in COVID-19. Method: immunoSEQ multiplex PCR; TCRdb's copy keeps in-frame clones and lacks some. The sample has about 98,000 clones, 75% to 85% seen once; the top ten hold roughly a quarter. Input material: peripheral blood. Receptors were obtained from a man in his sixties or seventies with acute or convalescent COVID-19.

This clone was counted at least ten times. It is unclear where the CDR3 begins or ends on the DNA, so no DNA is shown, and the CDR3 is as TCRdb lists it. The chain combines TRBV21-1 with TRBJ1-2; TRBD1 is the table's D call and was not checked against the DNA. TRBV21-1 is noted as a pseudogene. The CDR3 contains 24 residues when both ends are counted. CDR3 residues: CASSSRQGPYGYTFGSGTRNGYTF.

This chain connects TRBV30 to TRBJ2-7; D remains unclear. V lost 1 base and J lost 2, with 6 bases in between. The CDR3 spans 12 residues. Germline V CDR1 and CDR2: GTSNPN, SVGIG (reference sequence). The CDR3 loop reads CAWSGTPYEQYF. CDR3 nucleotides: TGTGCCTGGAGTGGAACACCCTACGAGCAGTACTTC.

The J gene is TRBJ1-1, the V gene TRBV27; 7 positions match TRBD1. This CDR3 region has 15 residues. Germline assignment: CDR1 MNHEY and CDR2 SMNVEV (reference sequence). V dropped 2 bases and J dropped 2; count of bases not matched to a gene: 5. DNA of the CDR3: TGTGCCAGCAGTTTAAAGACAGGGAGAAACACTGAAGCTTTCTTT. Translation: CASSLKTGRNTEAFF.

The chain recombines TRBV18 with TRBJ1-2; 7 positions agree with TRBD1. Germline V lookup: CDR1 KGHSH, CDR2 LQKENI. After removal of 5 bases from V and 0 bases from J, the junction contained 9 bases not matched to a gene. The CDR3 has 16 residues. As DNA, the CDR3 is TGTGCCAGCTCATCTAACCACGGGACAGCTAACTATGGCTACACCTTC. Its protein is CASSSNHGTANYGYTF.

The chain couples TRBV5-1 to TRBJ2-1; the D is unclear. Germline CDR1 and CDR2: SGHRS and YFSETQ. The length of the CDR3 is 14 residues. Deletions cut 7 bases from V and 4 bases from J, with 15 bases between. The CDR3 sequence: CASRSQAEYNEQFF. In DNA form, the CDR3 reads TGCGCCAGCCGGTCCCAGGCAGAATACAATGAGCAGTTCTTC.

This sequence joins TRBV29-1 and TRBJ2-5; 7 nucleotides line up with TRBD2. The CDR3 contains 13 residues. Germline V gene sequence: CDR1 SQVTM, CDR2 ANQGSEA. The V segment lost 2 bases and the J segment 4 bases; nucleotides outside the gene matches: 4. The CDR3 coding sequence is TGCAGCGTTGAACGCGGGAGAGGAGAGACCCAGTACTTC. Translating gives CSVERGRGETQYF. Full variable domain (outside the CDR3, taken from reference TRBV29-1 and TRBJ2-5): SAVISQKPSRDICQRGTSLTIQCQVDSQVTMMFWYRQQPGQSLTLIATANQGSEATYESGFVIDKFPISRPNLTFSTLTVSNMSPEDSSIYLCSVERGRGETQYFGPGTRLLVL.

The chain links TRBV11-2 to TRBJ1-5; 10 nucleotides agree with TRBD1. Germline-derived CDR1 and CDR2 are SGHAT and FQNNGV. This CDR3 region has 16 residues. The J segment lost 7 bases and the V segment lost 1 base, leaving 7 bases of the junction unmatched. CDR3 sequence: CASSLASTGGSQPQHF. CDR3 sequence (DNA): TGTGCCAGCAGCTTAGCTTCGACAGGGGGCTCCCAGCCCCAGCATTTT.

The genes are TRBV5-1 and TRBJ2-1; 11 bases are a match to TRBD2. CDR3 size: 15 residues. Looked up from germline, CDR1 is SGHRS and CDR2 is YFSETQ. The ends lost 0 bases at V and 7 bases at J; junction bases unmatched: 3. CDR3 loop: CASSLAASGRNEQFF. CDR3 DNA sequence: TGCGCCAGCAGCTTGGCGGCTAGCGGGAGGAATGAGCAGTTCTTC.

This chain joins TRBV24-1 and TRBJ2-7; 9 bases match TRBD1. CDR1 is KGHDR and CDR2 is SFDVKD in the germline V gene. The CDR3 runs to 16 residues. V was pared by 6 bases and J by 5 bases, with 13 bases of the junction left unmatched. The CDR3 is CATSTSGTGSRHEQYF. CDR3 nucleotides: TGTGCCACCAGTACGTCAGGGACAGGGAGCCGTCACGAGCAGTACTTC.

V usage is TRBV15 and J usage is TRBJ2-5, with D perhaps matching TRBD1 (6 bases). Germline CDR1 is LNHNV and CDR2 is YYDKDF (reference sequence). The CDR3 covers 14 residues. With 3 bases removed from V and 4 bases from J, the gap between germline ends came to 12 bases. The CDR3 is CATSSLLGGETQYF. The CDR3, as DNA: TGTGCCACCAGCAGCCTACTAGGGGGAGAGACCCAGTACTTC.